This T cell receptor (beta chain) was identified in a study of cytomegalovirus exposure and HLA in healthy donors. The PCR ran on 60 Vbeta and 13 Jbeta primers. Sequencing was performed with immunoSEQ multiplex PCR; in TCRdb, only in-frame clones are kept and a portion is missing. The repertoire consists of 150,000 to 200,000 clones, with about 85% occurring once and the leading ten covering 3.8%. Points on this clone: As yet, its antigen is unknown. The same CDR3 can be traced to other DNA sequences in this sample.

General study findings and limits: In a later analysis, V- and J-gene trimming of beta chains associated with a DCLRE1C missense variant, replicated independently.

Germline V gene lookup returns CDR1 SGHVS and CDR2 FQNEAQ. The CDR3 spans 15 residues. Trimming shortened V by 2 bases and J by 5 bases, and 12 bases separated the two germline ends. The TCR comes from a man aged 50-59 years in good health and CMV-seronegative. The specimen sequenced was PBMCs. The chain is built from TRBV7-8 and TRBJ1-4, with D possibly TRBD1 on 5 matching bases. The CDR3: CASSLRARENEKLFF. The CDR3 DNA sequence: TGTGCCAGCAGCTTACGGGCCAGGGAAAATGAAAAACTGTTTTTT.